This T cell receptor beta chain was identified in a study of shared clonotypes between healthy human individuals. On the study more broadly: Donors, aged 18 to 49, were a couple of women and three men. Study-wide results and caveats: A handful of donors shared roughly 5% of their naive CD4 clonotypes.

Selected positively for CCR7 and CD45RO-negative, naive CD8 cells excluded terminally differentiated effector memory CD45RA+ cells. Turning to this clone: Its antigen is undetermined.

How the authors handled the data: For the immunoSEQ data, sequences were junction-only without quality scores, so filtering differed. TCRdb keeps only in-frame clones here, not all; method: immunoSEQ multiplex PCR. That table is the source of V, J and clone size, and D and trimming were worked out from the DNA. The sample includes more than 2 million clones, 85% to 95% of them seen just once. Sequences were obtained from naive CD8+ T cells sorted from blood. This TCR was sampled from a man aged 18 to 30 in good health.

CDR3 protein: CASSVGAAISTDTQYF. The CDR3 coding sequence is TGTGCCAGCAGCGTAGGCGCTGCGATATCAACAGATACGCAGTATTTT. The chain recombines TRBV9 with TRBJ2-3; D gene unclear. The CDR3 spans 16 residues. Germline CDR1 and CDR2: SGDLS and YYNGEE. Trimming removed 0 bases at V and 3 bases at J, with 14 bases between.